The entry below gives a single TCR beta chain sequence along with its context. Its antigen is undetermined. The sample comes from a study of cytomegalovirus exposure and HLA in healthy donors. Background on the study: Earlier, 100 million or so unique TCR beta sequences were recovered from approximately 180 million T cells by an analysis. General study findings and limits: A later analysis showed that HLA-associated TCR beta chains had undergone more clonal expansion than equally common others. Sequencing depth across donors, presence/absence analyses assumed, was roughly uniform.

The CDR3 is 15 amino acids. In germline, CDR1 is MNHEY, CDR2 SVGAGI. V lost 4 bases to trimming and J lost 5 bases; unmatched junction nucleotides: 9. It was with 60 Vbeta and 13 Jbeta primers that the PCR ran. Profiled with immunoSEQ multiplex PCR; TCRdb holds only in-frame clones, not every one. The data contain some 240,000 clones, 78% of them singletons. J is TRBJ2-7 and V is TRBV6-5; 9 positions match TRBD1. Sequencing input: PBMCs. The clonotype was recovered from a male donor in good health and CMV-seronegative. CDR3 residues: CASSFPGQGRDEQYF. The CDR3 DNA reads TGTGCCAGCAGTTTTCCGGGACAGGGTCGTGACGAGCAGTACTTC.